Sequencing of this T cell receptor beta chain was carried out in a study of quantifying T cell responses using KT2 cells. At the level of the study: RNA was reverse transcribed with TCR alpha and beta constant-region primers. Study-level results: Even the lowest spike-in, about one KT2 cell per 100,000 PBMC, yielded detectable KT2 sequences. KT2 clone alpha and beta sequence counts scaled linearly with input KT2 cell number.

The cDNA 3' end received a ligated oligonucleotide with a UMI. An equimolar mix of RC1.1 and RC1.2 primed the beta chain across TRBC1 and TRBC2. TCRdb passed the UMI-ligation and nested PCR reads through MiXCR, listing each CDR3 protein once. The sample has roughly 50,000 distinct CDR3 sequences, 10% to 15% seen once. This clonotype was seen only a few times. Its antigen is as yet unknown. KT2 cells were mixed with fixed PBMC numbers at varying ratios. The source material was PBMCs spiked with cells of the T cell clone KT2. The TCR originated in a human donor.

The CDR3 spells CASSYLVTEAFF. For the CDR3, the DNA is TGTGCCAGCAGTTACCTTGTTACTGAAGCTTTCTTT. The rearrangement links TRBV6-6 to TRBJ1-1, with no clear D. The CDR3 extends over 12 amino acids. Looked up from germline, CDR1 is MNHNY and CDR2 is SVGAGI (reference sequence). Trimming left V 2 bases short and J 5 bases short, with 6 bases between.